One and the same sample provided the 20 T cell receptor beta chains below, sequenced in a study of neurological immune-mediated disorders. TCRdb re-called the 5' RACE reads through MiXCR, storing one row per CDR3 protein. The repertoire consists of more than 20,000 distinct CDR3 sequences, with under 15% occurring once and the leading ten covering 5.5%. Stated time point: technical triplicate 1. Material for sequencing was CD4+ T cells from blood. All receptors derive from a female donor with HTLV-1-associated myelopathy (HAM/TSP).

This clonotype has a count of ten or more. The CDR3 DNA follows: TGTGCCAGCAGCTTCTCCCGAGAGTACAATGAGCAGTTCTTC. Translation gives CASSFSREYNEQFF. The V call is TRBV11-3, the J call TRBJ2-1; no definite D call. Germline-derived CDR1 and CDR2 are SGHNT and YENEEA. The CDR3 runs 14 residues. Trimming cost V 3 bases and J 4 bases, with 10 bases left between them.

This clonotype was detected ten times or more. J is TRBJ2-5 and V is TRBV12-3 or TRBV12-4; D is ambiguous. CDR3 length: 12 residues. V gave up 5 bases and J gave up 4 bases, with 8 bases separating them. CDR3 DNA: TGTGCCAGCAGTCCTAAAGGAGAGACCCAGTACTTC. It encodes CASSPKGETQYF.

This clonotype was recorded many times. The chain is built from TRBV20-1 and TRBJ1-6; possibly TRBD1 for D (6 bases). The CDR3 has 14 residues. The germline CDR1 and CDR2 sequences are DFQATT and SNEGSKA (reference sequence). The germline V and J ends were trimmed by 5 bases and 7 bases, with 15 bases remaining between them. CDR3 in amino acids: CSARLGAGNSPLHF. CDR3 sequence (DNA): TGCAGTGCTCGTCTGGGGGCAGGCAATTCACCCCTCCACTTT.

This clonotype was recorded many times. This chain uses TRBV10-2 with TRBJ2-7, with D hard to call. Germline V gene lookup returns CDR1 WSHSY and CDR2 SAAADI. This CDR3 has 11 residues. V lost 6 bases and J 6 bases, leaving 9 bases between the germline ends. The CDR3 here is CASSRKGEQYF. CDR3 in DNA: TGCGCCAGCAGCAGAAAAGGCGAGCAGTACTTC.

At least ten counts were recorded for this clonotype. This chain joins TRBV12-3 or TRBV12-4 and TRBJ2-1, with TRBD2 as a possible D gene (7 bases). V gave up 3 bases and J gave up 9 bases, with 15 bases separating them. This CDR3 comprises 14 residues. The CDR3 DNA sequence: TGTGCCAGCAGTTTGTCAGGGGAGGGTGGTGAGCAGTTCTTC. Translation: CASSLSGEGGEQFF.

This clonotype was detected ten times or more. The chain joins TRBV20-1 to TRBJ2-1, with D possibly called TRBD1 or TRBD2 (6 bases each). V dropped 3 bases and J dropped 7 bases, with 28 bases sitting between them. Germline V gene sequence: CDR1 DFQATT, CDR2 SNEGSKA (reference sequence). The CDR3 has 18 residues. CDR3 sequence reads: CSASRGLRAGPYRNEQFF. CDR3 nucleotide sequence: TGCAGTGCTAGTCGGGGGCTACGGGCAGGGCCCTATCGTAATGAGCAGTTCTTC.

This clonotype is termed medium-sized (0.01 to 0.1%). The V call is TRBV29-1, the J call TRBJ1-2; D may be TRBD1 (5 bases). V was cut by 4 bases and J by 3 bases, with 12 bases left in between. The CDR3 is made up of 13 amino acids. Germline loops: CDR1 SQVTM, CDR2 ANQGSEA. The CDR3 here is CSVAGSRDYGYTF. DNA for the CDR3: TGCAGCGTTGCGGGCAGCAGGGACTATGGCTACACCTTC.

This clonotype was detected ten times or more. V usage is TRBV7-2 and J usage is TRBJ2-5; maybe TRBD1 (5 bases). V was trimmed by 1 base and J by 3 bases, leaving 9 bases between them. Germline CDR1 SGHTA, CDR2 FQGNSA. The CDR3 totals 14 residues. The CDR3 nucleotides are TGTGCCAGCAGCTTAGTGTCAGGGAAAGAGACCCAGTACTTC. Encoded protein: CASSLVSGKETQYF. Using reference TRBV7-2 and TRBJ2-5 for the parts outside the CDR3, the full variable domain is GAGVSQSPSNKVTEKGKDVELRCDPISGHTALYWYRQSLGQGLEFLIYFQGNSAPDKSGLPSDRFSAERTGGSVSTLTIQRTQQEDSAVYLCASSLVSGKETQYFGPGTRLLVL.

This clonotype was seen many times. V usage is TRBV5-8 and J usage is TRBJ2-5; 7 nucleotides line up with TRBD2. J was trimmed by 2 bases and V by 6 bases; bases with no gene match: 10. The CDR3 is made up of 15 amino acids. The V gene's germline CDR1 is SGHTS and CDR2 YDEGEE. The CDR3 nucleotides read TGTGCCAGCACGCGGCCGGGACTAAGACAAGAGACCCAGTACTTC. Translating it yields CASTRPGLRQETQYF. Full variable domain (rest looked up from reference TRBV5-8 and TRBJ2-5): EAGVTQSPTHLIKTRGQQATLRCSPISGHTSVYWYQQALGLGLQFLLWYDEGEERNRGNFPPRFSGRQFPNYSSELNVNALELEDSALYLCASTRPGLRQETQYFGPGTRLLVL.

This clonotype is classed as medium-sized. The rearrangement uses TRBV20-1 and TRBJ2-7; 9 bases match TRBD1. J lost 5 bases, V lost 2 bases, and 7 bases had no gene match. The CDR3 consists of 14 residues. Germline lookup yields CDR1 DFQATT and CDR2 SNEGSKA (reference sequence). The CDR3 sequence is CSARRDRGYNEQYF. CDR3 nucleotide sequence: TGCAGTGCTAGACGAGACAGGGGGTATAACGAGCAGTACTTC.

This clonotype was observed at least ten times. The genes are TRBV20-1 and TRBJ2-1, with a possible D match to TRBD2 (6 bases). Germline V lookup: CDR1 DFQATT, CDR2 SNEGSKA (reference sequence). Trimming left V 5 bases short and J 4 bases short, with 12 bases between. This CDR3 is built from 13 residues. CDR3 protein: CSALRGIYNEQFF. DNA of the CDR3: TGCAGTGCTCTCCGCGGGATTTACAATGAGCAGTTCTTC.

This clonotype was recorded many times. The chain couples TRBV20-1 to TRBJ2-3; TRBD2 aligns across 9 bases. CDR1 DFQATT and CDR2 SNEGSKA come from the germline V gene (reference sequence). V gave up 1 base and J gave up 10 bases; unmatched junction bases: 15. This CDR3 spans 16 amino acids. The CDR3 here is CSARVIAGAPRVAQYF. CDR3 bases: TGCAGTGCTAGAGTAATAGCGGGGGCGCCAAGGGTGGCGCAGTATTTT.

At least ten counts were recorded for this clonotype. The chain links TRBV29-1 to TRBJ1-2; 8 positions match TRBD1. The CDR3 spans 12 residues. The germline V gene encodes CDR1 SQVTM and CDR2 ANQGSEA. With 3 bases clipped from V and 6 bases from J, the junction kept 3 bases outside the gene matches. The CDR3: CSVDQGADGYTF. In DNA form, the CDR3 reads TGCAGCGTTGATCAGGGGGCCGATGGCTACACCTTC.

This clonotype was counted ten times or more. The genes are TRBV5-5 and TRBJ2-2, with D tentatively TRBD1 (6 bases). There are 13 residues in the CDR3. V was clipped by 4 bases and J by 8 bases, with 12 bases between them. Germline V gene data show CDR1 as SGHKS and CDR2 as YYEKEE (reference sequence). The CDR3: CASSAPGTGELFF. Written as DNA, the CDR3 is TGTGCCAGCAGCGCGCCCGGGACAGGGGAGCTGTTTTTT.

Points on this clonotype: A much larger clonotype is one base distant, so this may be a read error. The chain recombines TRBV11-3 with TRBJ2-5, with 8 nucleotides matching TRBD1. CDR1 and CDR2 (germline): SGHNT, YENEEA. V was clipped by 2 bases and J by 5 bases; unmatched bases: 19. This CDR3 is 19 amino acids long. The CDR3 reads CASSLWFLDRARVMETQYF. In DNA, the CDR3 is TGTGCCAGCAGCTTATGGTTCCTGGACAGGGCTAGAGTTATGGAGACCCAGTACTTC.

In its sample, this clonotype was seen many times. The chain links TRBV7-2 to TRBJ2-3, with a weak D call TRBD2 (6 bases). Germline CDR1 reads SGHTA; CDR2 reads FQGNSA. The CDR3 loop spans 14 amino acids. With 3 bases removed from V and 5 bases from J, the gap between germline ends came to 12 bases. CDR3 nucleotides: TGTGCCAGCAGCTTCAGCGGGCGGTTAGATACGCAGTATTTT. Amino acid sequence: CASSFSGRLDTQYF.

Ten or more counts support this clonotype. The chain employs TRBV7-2 and TRBJ2-3; 11 bases fit TRBD2. Germline V gene lookup returns CDR1 SGHTA and CDR2 FQGNSA. CDR3 length: 16 amino acids. Trimming removed 1 base from V and 2 bases from J; junction bases left unmatched: 2. Here the CDR3 DNA reads TGTGCCAGCAGCTTAGGACTAGCGGGGTTCACAGATACGCAGTATTTT. Translation: CASSLGLAGFTDTQYF.

There are many counts of this clonotype. This chain joins TRBV7-8 and TRBJ2-1, with D unresolved. The CDR3 totals 14 residues. Trimming left V 1 base short and J 0 bases short, with 4 bases between. Germline CDR1 and CDR2: SGHVS and FQNEAQ. The CDR3 sequence: CASSLERSYNEQFF. DNA for the CDR3: TGTGCCAGCAGCTTAGAACGCTCCTACAATGAGCAGTTCTTC.

At least ten counts were recorded for this clonotype. The rearrangement joins TRBV9 to TRBJ2-5; D perhaps matches TRBD1 (5 bases). The CDR3 consists of 13 residues. Germline CDR1 and CDR2: SGDLS and YYNGEE. The V gene lost 2 bases and the J gene lost 1 base, with 6 bases spanning the gap. The CDR3 region has the DNA TGTGCCAGCAGCGTTAGGGGCCAAGAGACCCAGTACTTC. Encoded protein: CASSVRGQETQYF.

In its sample, this clonotype was seen many times. V gene TRBV7-2 combines with J gene TRBJ2-7, with a tentative D call TRBD1 (6 bases). V lost 3 bases to trimming and J lost 3 bases, with 15 bases between them. There are 15 residues in the CDR3. Germline assignment: CDR1 SGHTA and CDR2 FQGNSA. The CDR3 nucleotides are TGTGCCAGCAGCTTCGATTCCGGGACATACTACGAGCAGTACTTC. The encoded protein is CASSFDSGTYYEQYF.